A selection of T cell receptor beta chains follows, all from one sample in a study of OX40 agonist ivuxolimab in advanced cancers. Sequencing was performed with immunoSEQ multiplex PCR; in TCRdb, only in-frame clones are kept and a portion is missing. The sample carries tens of thousands of clones, 90% to 95% recorded once. Sequenced material: CD4+ or CD8+ T cells sorted from blood, taken in a trial of the OX40 agonist ivuxolimab. The receptor set was obtained from an adult with an advanced solid tumor such as melanoma, head and neck, liver or kidney cancer. Each CDR3 is given with its conserved first and last residue. D genes are given only for firm matches. Where a row states a size, it is once, few, many or the class of an expanded clone; other rows omit it.

v_call: TRBV5-1; clone_size: once; d_call: NA; j_call: TRBJ2-1; cdr3_nt: TGCGCCAGCAGCTCGGACTTGTACAATGAGCAGTTCTTC; cdr3_aa: CASSSDLYNEQFF
v_call: TRBV7-9; clone_size: NA; d_call: NA; j_call: TRBJ1-2; cdr3_nt: TGTGCCAGCAGCAGGACAGCCACCGCTTTACGTAACTATGGCTACACCTTC; cdr3_aa: CASSRTATALRNYGYTF
v_call: TRBV28; clone_size: once; d_call: NA; j_call: TRBJ1-5; cdr3_nt: TGTGCCAGCAGCAATATCCCTACGGACGTTCATCAGCCCCAGCATTTT; cdr3_aa: CASSNIPTDVHQPQHF
v_call: TRBV7-3; clone_size: NA; d_call: TRBD1; j_call: TRBJ2-5; cdr3_nt: TGTGCCAGCAGCCTAAAACAGGGGGCTTCGGAGACCCAGTACTTC; cdr3_aa: CASSLKQGASETQYF
v_call: TRBV5-8; clone_size: NA; d_call: TRBD1; j_call: TRBJ1-5; cdr3_nt: TGTGCCAGCAGCGCGATCCCGGACAGGGCTAGCAATCAGCCCCAGCATTTT; cdr3_aa: CASSAIPDRASNQPQHF
v_call: TRBV7-9; clone_size: NA; d_call: NA; j_call: TRBJ2-7; cdr3_nt: TGTGCCAGCAGCCCCGGGGCCTACGAGCAGTACTTC; cdr3_aa: CASSPGAYEQYF
v_call: TRBV14; clone_size: NA; d_call: NA; j_call: TRBJ1-1; cdr3_nt: TGTGCCAGCAGCCCCGGGTTAGGGGGCACTGAAGCTTTCTTT; cdr3_aa: CASSPGLGGTEAFF
v_call: TRBV15; clone_size: NA; d_call: TRBD1; j_call: TRBJ2-1; cdr3_nt: TGTGCCACCAGCAGACCACAGGGGGCGTTCGATGAGCAGTTCTTC; cdr3_aa: CATSRPQGAFDEQFF
v_call: TRBV29-1; clone_size: few; d_call: NA; j_call: TRBJ2-7; cdr3_nt: TGCAGCGTTGAAGGCTCCTTTGAGCAGTACTTC; cdr3_aa: CSVEGSFEQYF
v_call: TRBV9; clone_size: NA; d_call: TRBD2; j_call: TRBJ2-1; cdr3_nt: TGTGCCAGCAGCGTAGAAGGACTAGCGGCCTCCTACAATGAGCAGTTCTTC; cdr3_aa: CASSVEGLAASYNEQFF
v_call: TRBV5-1; clone_size: NA; d_call: NA; j_call: TRBJ2-3; cdr3_nt: TGCGCCAGCAGCTTATACGAGGACAGAGATACGCAGTATTTT; cdr3_aa: CASSLYEDRDTQYF
v_call: TRBV7-2; clone_size: NA; d_call: NA; j_call: TRBJ2-5; cdr3_nt: TGTGCCAGCAGCTTAGTCGTTACAGGGTCTGCGGAGACCCAGTACTTC; cdr3_aa: CASSLVVTGSAETQYF
v_call: TRBV30; clone_size: NA; d_call: NA; j_call: TRBJ2-1; cdr3_nt: TGTGCCTGGGGGACCCAGCTCGGGAGTAATGAGCAGTTCTTC; cdr3_aa: CAWGTQLGSNEQFF
v_call: TRBV7-9; clone_size: NA; d_call: NA; j_call: TRBJ1-1; cdr3_nt: TGTGCCAGCACCCCTCGGGGGAGGGCCGAAGCTTTCTTT; cdr3_aa: CASTPRGRAEAFF
v_call: TRBV30; clone_size: NA; d_call: NA; j_call: TRBJ2-7; cdr3_nt: TGTGCCTGGAGTCCGGGCTCATCCTACGAGCAGTACTTC; cdr3_aa: CAWSPGSSYEQYF
v_call: TRBV5-8; clone_size: medium-sized; d_call: NA; j_call: TRBJ1-2; cdr3_nt: TGTGCCAGCAGCCGAGGGGGTTATGGCTACACCTTC; cdr3_aa: CASSRGGYGYTF
v_call: TRBV7-9; clone_size: NA; d_call: NA; j_call: TRBJ1-3; cdr3_nt: TGTGCCAGCAGCACAGGACGGGGGCACTCTGGAAACACCATATATTTT; cdr3_aa: CASSTGRGHSGNTIYF
v_call: TRBV7-2; clone_size: NA; d_call: TRBD2; j_call: TRBJ2-1; cdr3_nt: TGTGCCAGCAGCCCCAAACTAGCGGGAGTAGGGTATGAGCAGTTCTTC; cdr3_aa: CASSPKLAGVGYEQFF
v_call: TRBV5-1; clone_size: few; d_call: NA; j_call: TRBJ1-2; cdr3_nt: TGCGCCAGCAGCTTGGCCACAGTAGCCTATGGCTACACCTTC; cdr3_aa: CASSLATVAYGYTF